Shown below are 14 T cell receptor beta chains from a single sample sequenced in a study of technical replicates of blood from four donors. The protocol was immunoSEQ multiplex PCR, while the TCRdb copy is restricted to in-frame clones and leaves out a portion. The sample contains about 83,000 clones, 90% to 95% of which appear only once. Sequenced: T cells isolated from PBMCs. The receptors derive from a human donor in good health.

The chain couples TRBV27 to TRBJ2-7; 9 bases fit TRBD2. The junction had 7 bases not matched to a gene; V was cut back by 5 bases and J by 2 bases. The germline gives CDR1 MNHEY, CDR2 SMNVEV (reference sequence). The CDR3 covers 15 residues. The CDR3 here is CASSPGTSQTYEQYF. DNA for the CDR3: TGTGCCAGCAGTCCGGGGACTAGCCAAACCTACGAGCAGTACTTC.

This clone was counted a few times. J is TRBJ1-1 and V is TRBV9, with no clear D. CDR1 is SGDLS, CDR2 YYNGEE, per germline. Trimming stripped 1 base from V and 1 base from J, with 8 bases between. The CDR3 has 14 residues. The CDR3, as DNA: TGTGCCAGCAGCGTATCGGGAGGGAACACTGAAGCTTTCTTT. Protein product: CASSVSGGNTEAFF.

The V and J genes are TRBV4-3 and TRBJ2-7, with TRBD2 matching over 12 bases. Germline V lookup: CDR1 LGHNA, CDR2 YSLEER. The V gene end was trimmed by 4 bases and the J gene end by 2 bases; junction bases not matched to a gene: 18. The length of the CDR3 is 20 residues. The CDR3 coding sequence is TGCGCCAGCAGCCCGTTCAGGGGACGACTAGCGGGAGAGATTCCCTACGAGCAGTACTTC. Translated: CASSPFRGRLAGEIPYEQYF.

The chain couples TRBV7-8 to TRBJ1-5, with 8 bases identical to TRBD1. V lost 1 base, J lost 4 bases, and 6 bases stayed unmatched. This CDR3 has 16 residues. CDR1 SGHVS and CDR2 FQNEAQ come from the germline V gene. CDR3 region: CASSLEPGTGNQPQHF. The CDR3 nucleotides are TGTGCCAGCAGCTTAGAGCCCGGGACAGGAAATCAGCCCCAGCATTTT. The entire variable domain, with the rest obtained from reference TRBV7-8 and TRBJ1-5, is as follows: GAGVSQSPRYKVAKRGQDVALRCDPISGHVSLFWYQQALGQGPEFLTYFQNEAQLDKSGLPSDRFFAERPEGSVSTLKIQRTQQEDSAVYLCASSLEPGTGNQPQHFGDGTRLSIL.

This clone appeared a single time. This chain links TRBV29-1 with TRBJ1-2; no reliable D call. Trimming removed 7 bases at V and 2 bases at J, with 11 bases between. CDR1 is SQVTM, CDR2 ANQGSEA, per germline. This CDR3 is 12 amino acids long. CDR3 in amino acids: CSARDSNYGYTF. The DNA of the CDR3 is TGCAGCGCCCGGGATAGCAACTATGGCTACACCTTC.

V and J are TRBV11-3 and TRBJ2-1; 7 nucleotides line up with TRBD2. Germline values: CDR1 SGHNT, CDR2 YENEEA. Losses at the gene ends were 4 bases for V and 6 bases for J; bases not matched to a gene: 6. This CDR3 has 14 residues. CDR3 sequence: CASSSSGRFNEQFF. The CDR3 DNA reads as TGTGCCAGCAGCTCTTCCGGGAGGTTCAATGAGCAGTTCTTC.

The V call is TRBV4-2, the J call TRBJ1-1; D remains ambiguous. CDR1 LGHNA and CDR2 YNFKEQ come from the germline V gene. The CDR3 is made up of 16 amino acids. Trimming left V 0 bases short and J 0 bases short, with 11 bases between. The CDR3 spells CASSQDGEGLNTEAFF. In DNA, the CDR3 is TGTGCCAGCAGCCAAGATGGGGAGGGTCTGAACACTGAAGCTTTCTTT.

The chain links TRBV27 to TRBJ1-1, with a tentative D call TRBD1 (6 bases). V was clipped by 5 bases and J by 1 base, with 8 bases between them. In germline, CDR1 is MNHEY, CDR2 SMNVEV (reference sequence). The CDR3 sequence is 13 residues long. The chain's CDR3 is CASSVQGNTEAFF. DNA for the CDR3: TGTGCCAGCAGTGTACAGGGGAACACTGAAGCTTTCTTT.

The chain recombines TRBV28 with TRBJ2-7; TRBD1 matches at 8 bases. Germline V CDR1 and CDR2: MDHEN, SYDVKM. J was trimmed by 5 bases and V by 5 bases; bases with no gene match: 8. CDR3 length equals 14 residues. This CDR3 is CASSQTGVVDEQYF. CDR3 nucleotides: TGTGCCAGCAGTCAGACAGGGGTCGTCGACGAGCAGTACTTC.

The chain links TRBV19 to TRBJ1-4; 8 nucleotides line up with TRBD1. The CDR3 extends over 15 amino acids. Germline CDR1 is LNHDA and CDR2 is SQIVND (reference sequence). With V trimmed by 6 bases and J by 5 bases, 8 bases remained unmatched. The CDR3 DNA is TGTGCCAGTAGCACCCAGGGGGCTGGAAATGAAAAACTGTTTTTT. Amino acids: CASSTQGAGNEKLFF.

The table lists this clone with a few counts. The chain uses TRBV4-2 and TRBJ2-3; the match to TRBD2 covers 8 bases. Germline loops: CDR1 LGHNA, CDR2 YNFKEQ. The CDR3 length is 18 residues. V lost 0 bases, J lost 2 bases, and 10 bases stayed unmatched. The CDR3 loop is CASSQEVRLAGYTDTQYF. DNA of the CDR3: TGTGCCAGCAGCCAAGAAGTCAGGCTAGCGGGTTACACAGATACGCAGTATTTT.

This clone was seen a single time. V gene TRBV6-1 combines with J gene TRBJ2-1; D may be TRBD2 (5 bases). Germline CDR1 MNHNS, CDR2 SASEGT. Trimming removed 4 bases from V and 5 bases from J, with 12 bases in between. The CDR3 is made up of 14 amino acids. The CDR3 protein is CASSVLASHNEQFF. In DNA form, the CDR3 reads TGTGCCAGCAGTGTATTAGCGTCCCACAATGAGCAGTTCTTC.

J is TRBJ2-5 and V is TRBV28; 7 positions agree with TRBD2. This CDR3 has 14 residues. Germline V gene lookup returns CDR1 MDHEN and CDR2 SYDVKM. Trimming removed 4 bases from V and 2 bases from J; junction bases left unmatched: 4. CDR3 sequence reads: CASSSAGIQETQYF. CDR3 bases: TGTGCCAGCAGTTCAGCGGGAATACAAGAGACCCAGTACTTC.

The V gene is TRBV11-3, the J gene TRBJ2-7, with a possible D match to TRBD1 (6 bases). There are 13 residues in the CDR3. V gave up 2 bases and J gave up 3 bases, with 8 bases separating them. The germline CDR1 and CDR2 sequences are SGHNT and YENEEA. CDR3 residues: CASSLRGYYEQYF. The CDR3 nucleotides read TGTGCCAGCAGCTTAAGGGGGTACTACGAGCAGTACTTC.